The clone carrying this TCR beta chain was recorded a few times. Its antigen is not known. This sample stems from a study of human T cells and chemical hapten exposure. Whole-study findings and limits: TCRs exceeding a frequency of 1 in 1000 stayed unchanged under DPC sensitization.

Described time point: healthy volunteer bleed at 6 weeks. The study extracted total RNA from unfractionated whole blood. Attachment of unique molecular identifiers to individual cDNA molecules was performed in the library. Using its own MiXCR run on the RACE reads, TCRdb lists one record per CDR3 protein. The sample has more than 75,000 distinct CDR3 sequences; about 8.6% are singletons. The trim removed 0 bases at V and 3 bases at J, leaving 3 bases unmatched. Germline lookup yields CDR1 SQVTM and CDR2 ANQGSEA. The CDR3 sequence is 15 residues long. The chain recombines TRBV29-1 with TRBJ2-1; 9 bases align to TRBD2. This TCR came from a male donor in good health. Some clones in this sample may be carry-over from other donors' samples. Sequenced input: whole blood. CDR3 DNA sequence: TGCAGCGTTGAAGATGGACTAGCGAACTACAATGAGCAGTTCTTC. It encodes CSVEDGLANYNEQFF.